This T cell receptor beta chain was retrieved from a study of blood T cell repertoires in COVID-19 (dated by TCRdb to 2018 to 2020). Background on the whole study: The collaborator samples originated in the United States, Italy and Spain and spanned the acute and convalescent phases of COVID-19. The prospective study material was composed of cDNA or gDNA derived from T cells, B-cell-depleted T cells, or PBMCs. The dataset comprised deeply sampled blood TCRbeta repertoires from subjects exposed to, actively infected with, or recovered from COVID-19. The repertoires were made available in a free public database intended to serve as a resource for research on the immune response to SARS-CoV-2. The samples were drawn from the first 160 participants of the ongoing ImmuneRACE study and from 950 to 1,500 subjects provided by 6 global collaborators. A de-identified subject ID, COVID-19 status, age in years and sex were almost always included in the sample metadata. Where available, HLA class I and class II types were obtained from metadata supplied by the sample provider rather than from assay-based typing.

Each collaborating institution followed its own protocols to collect whole blood in K2EDTA tubes. Collaborator samples were shipped for TCRbeta analysis as frozen whole blood, isolated PBMCs, or DNA extracted from either sample type. This clone was seen just once. Its antigen remains unidentified. No per-base quality is available; no much larger clone lies one base away. TCRbeta CDR3 regions were amplified from genomic DNA by means of the immunoSEQ Assay, a bias-controlled multiplex PCR. From the authors' description of their analysis: Nucleated cell counts per sample were estimated from amplification of reference gene primers within the assay. Sequence reads were collapsed and filtered to measure the absolute abundance of every unique TCRbeta CDR3 rearrangement. Productive Simpson clonality was computed per sample as the square root of Simpson's diversity index over productive rearrangements. Not all clones reach the TCRdb copy of this immuneACCESS table, which keeps in-frame sequences only. Checked studies attribute under half of the gap to unresolved V genes and leave the rest unexplained. V and J calls and clone size are those listed in that table; D and trimming were worked out from the DNA. Counted in this sample were about 50,000 clones; approximately 84% of them appeared once. Together, the top ten hold about 14% of the sample.

Overall study outcomes, separate from this receptor: How much clinical and demographic metadata was included differed by source and by participant, and the metadata was provided uncurated.

The V end gives up 8 bases and the J end 4 bases, leaving 9 bases in the junction not matched to a gene. CDR1 ENHRY and CDR2 SYGVKD were looked up in the germline V gene. The CDR3, from cysteine to phenylalanine, totals 14 residues. Only CDR3 DNA is held: 42 bases, read in frame from base 1. The sequenced material came from peripheral blood. The chain is encoded by TRBV10-3 joined to TRBJ1-2; the central 8 bases match TRBD1. This clonotype originated in a man between 65 and 85 years old with acute or convalescent COVID-19. The DNA reads TGTGCCATCTACTCCGGGACAGGTGTCTATGGCTACACCTTC. Its translation is CAIYSGTGVYGYTF.